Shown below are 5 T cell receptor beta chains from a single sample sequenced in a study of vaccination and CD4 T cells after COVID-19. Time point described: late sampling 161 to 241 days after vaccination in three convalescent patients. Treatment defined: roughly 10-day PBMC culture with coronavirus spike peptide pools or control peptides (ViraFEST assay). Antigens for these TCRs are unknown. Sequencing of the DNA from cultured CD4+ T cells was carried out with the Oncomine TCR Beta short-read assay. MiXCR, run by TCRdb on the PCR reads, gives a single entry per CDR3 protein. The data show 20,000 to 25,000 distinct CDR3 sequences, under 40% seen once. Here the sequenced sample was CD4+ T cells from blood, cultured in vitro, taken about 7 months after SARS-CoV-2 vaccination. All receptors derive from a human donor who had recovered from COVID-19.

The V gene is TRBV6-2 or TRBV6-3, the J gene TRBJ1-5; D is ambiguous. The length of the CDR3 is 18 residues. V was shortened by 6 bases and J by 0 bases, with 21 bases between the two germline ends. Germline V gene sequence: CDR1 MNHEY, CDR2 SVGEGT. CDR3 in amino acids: CASSSQGLWSDSNQPQHF. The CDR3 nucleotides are TGTGCCAGCAGCTCGCAAGGGCTCTGGAGCGATAGCAATCAGCCCCAGCATTTT.

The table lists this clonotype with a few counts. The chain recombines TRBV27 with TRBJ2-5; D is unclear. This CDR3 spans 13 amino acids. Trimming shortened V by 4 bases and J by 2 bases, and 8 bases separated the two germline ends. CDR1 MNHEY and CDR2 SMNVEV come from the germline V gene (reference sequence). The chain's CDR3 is CASSYSLQETQYF. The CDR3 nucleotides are TGTGCCAGCAGTTACTCCCTACAAGAGACCCAGTACTTC.

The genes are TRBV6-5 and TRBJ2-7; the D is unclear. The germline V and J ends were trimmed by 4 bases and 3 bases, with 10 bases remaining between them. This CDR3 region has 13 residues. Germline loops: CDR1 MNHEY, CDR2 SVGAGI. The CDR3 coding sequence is TGTGCCAGCAGTTTGAACTTGAACTACGAGCAGTACTTC. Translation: CASSLNLNYEQYF.

CDR3 loop: CASSLNYGYTF. Here the CDR3 DNA reads TGTGCCAGCAGTTTAAACTATGGCTACACCTTC. The V and J genes are TRBV28 and TRBJ1-2; D is unclear. The CDR3 totals 11 residues. The V and J ends lost 2 bases and 2 bases respectively, with 0 bases between them. Germline lookup yields CDR1 MDHEN and CDR2 SYDVKM.

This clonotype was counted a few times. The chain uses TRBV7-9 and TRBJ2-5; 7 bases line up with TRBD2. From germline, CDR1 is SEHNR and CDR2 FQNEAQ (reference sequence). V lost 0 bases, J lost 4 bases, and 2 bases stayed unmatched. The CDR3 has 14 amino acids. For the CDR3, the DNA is TGTGCCAGCAGCTTAGCGGGGGGGGTAGAGACCCAGTACTTC. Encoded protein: CASSLAGGVETQYF.